This T cell receptor (beta chain) was observed in a study of blood T cell repertoires in COVID-19 (dated by TCRdb to about 2020). Context from the whole study: The collaborator samples originated in the United States, Italy and Spain and spanned the acute and convalescent phases of COVID-19. Sample metadata almost always included a de-identified subject ID, COVID-19 status, age in years and sex. Subjects who had been exposed to COVID-19, were actively infected with it, or had recovered from it provided the deeply sampled blood TCRbeta repertoires that made up the dataset. Where available, HLA class I and class II types were taken from metadata supplied by the sample provider and were not determined by assay-based typing. The prospective study material was composed of cDNA or gDNA derived from T cells, B-cell-depleted T cells, or PBMCs. Samples were obtained from the ongoing ImmuneRACE study (first 160 participants) and from 1,254 subjects provided by 6 global collaborators. The repertoires were released in a freely available public database intended as a resource for research on the immune response to SARS-CoV-2. Beyond this particular receptor, the publication reports: The quantity of clinical and demographic metadata differed by source and by participant and was supplied without curation.

TCRbeta CDR3 regions were amplified from genomic DNA using the immunoSEQ Assay, a bias-controlled multiplex PCR. Per the authors' processing: The number of nucleated cells in each sample was estimated from the amplification of reference gene primers within the assay. Sequence reads were collapsed and filtered to measure the absolute abundance of every unique TCRbeta CDR3 rearrangement. For each sample, productive Simpson clonality was calculated by taking the square root of Simpson's diversity index across productive rearrangements. TCRdb's version of the immuneACCESS table is confined to in-frame rearrangements and falls short of the full clone set. An unresolved V gene accounts for under half of the shortfall where checked; the remainder is of unknown origin. V, J and clone size derive from that table, while D and trimming were established from the DNA sequence. This sample gives 210,000 or so clones in total; just under 90% of them show up just once. Less than 3.5% of the sample is held by the ten biggest clonotypes.

For this clone: There is no known antigen for this receptor. No base-level quality is on record; no much larger clone is a single base apart.

The germline V gene (reference sequence) supplies CDR1 SEHNR and CDR2 FQNEAQ. Its CDR3 holds 15 amino acids, cysteine through phenylalanine. Kept here is only the CDR3 DNA, which spans 45 bases and is read in frame from base 1. V is cut back by 5 bases and J by 6 bases, with 12 bases in the junction unmatched. One collaborating source in Seattle enrolled patients during active infection and followed them longitudinally through the course of disease. Whole blood was collected in K2EDTA tubes by collaborating institutions according to the institutions' own protocols. Collaborator samples were shipped for TCRbeta analysis as frozen whole blood, isolated PBMCs, or DNA extracted from either sample type.

The clonotype comes from a man aged 30-40 years with COVID-19, enrolled during active disease. Recombination linked TRBV7-9 to TRBJ2-7, with TRBD1 identical over 8 junction bases. The sequencing input was peripheral blood. The sequence in DNA is TGTGCCAGCAGCCCATGGACAGGGAAGTTGTTCGAGCAGTACTTC. It encodes CASSPWTGKLFEQYF.